The following is a T cell receptor beta chain sequence with its context. This specimen belongs to a study of tumor T cells in aggressive B-cell lymphoma. Clones were read by immunoSEQ multiplex PCR, and TCRdb kept only the in-frame ones, dropping some. The sample lists under 2,500 clones, around 81% occurring once. Germline V gene lookup returns CDR1 SGHRS and CDR2 YFSETQ. The CDR3 length is 17 residues. After removal of 0 bases from V and 0 bases from J, the junction contained 2 bases not matched to a gene. The chain recombines TRBV5-1 with TRBJ2-1; the match to TRBD2 covers 11 bases. Material: tumor tissue. The receptor was derived from an adult with diffuse large B cell lymphoma. The CDR3 loop is CASSLGTSGSSYNEQFF. The DNA of the CDR3 is TGCGCCAGCAGCTTGGGTACTAGCGGGAGCTCCTACAATGAGCAGTTCTTC.